These T cell receptor beta chains were read from a single sample in a study of cytomegalovirus exposure and HLA in healthy donors. The table came from immunoSEQ multiplex PCR; TCRdb's copy has only in-frame clones and leaves some out. This table holds a few hundred thousand clones, about 74% found once. Sequencing input: PBMCs. All receptors derive from a man in his forties in good health and CMV-seronegative. CDR3s leave out the opening cysteine and the closing phenylalanine or tryptophan. The order of the fields is V gene, clone size, CDR3 protein. Clone sizes are given selectively: once, few, many, or a class where the clone is expanded.

V gene: TRBV6-5
clone size: NA
CDR3 protein: ASSAHRGRTGELF

V gene: TRBV27
clone size: NA
CDR3 protein: ASTPQGANVGTEAF

V gene: TRBV7-2
clone size: NA
CDR3 protein: ASSQQYEQY

V gene: TRBV18
clone size: NA
CDR3 protein: ASSRTSGSNTGELF

V gene: TRBV4-1
clone size: NA
CDR3 protein: ASSQDPGDSSYEQY

V gene: TRBV25-1
clone size: few
CDR3 protein: ASSGRSVGSNEQF

V gene: TRBV10-3
clone size: few
CDR3 protein: AISEGQGNTEAF

V gene: TRBV7-2
clone size: NA
CDR3 protein: ASSSNRDTQY

V gene: TRBV29-1
clone size: NA
CDR3 protein: SADRAAGYT

V gene: TRBV28
clone size: NA
CDR3 protein: ASGIQGGQPQH

V gene: TRBV2
clone size: NA
CDR3 protein: ASSGTGNAGELF

V gene: TRBV4-1
clone size: once
CDR3 protein: ASSQDWPGTYEQY

V gene: TRBV7-2
clone size: NA
CDR3 protein: ASSSLGTGNTEAF

V gene: TRBV28
clone size: NA
CDR3 protein: ASSSGTGSAEAF

V gene: TRBV10-3
clone size: few
CDR3 protein: AISVAAGASYEQY

V gene: TRBV4-3
clone size: few
CDR3 protein: ASSQARWSGGYGYT

V gene: TRBV13
clone size: NA
CDR3 protein: ASSLVGEADTQY

V gene: TRBV5-1
clone size: NA
CDR3 protein: ASSPAGQMNTEAF

V gene: TRBV29-1
clone size: NA
CDR3 protein: SDRTDGTQY

V gene: TRBV7-8
clone size: NA
CDR3 protein: ASSPRYVRLAGGQNTGELF

V gene: TRBV6-1
clone size: NA
CDR3 protein: ASSTAGQAFYGYT

V gene: TRBV5-6
clone size: NA
CDR3 protein: ASSRAGVLNTGELF

V gene: TRBV11-2
clone size: few
CDR3 protein: ASSLVASGGASDTQY

V gene: TRBV10-3
clone size: NA
CDR3 protein: AISEGQGHGDTQY

V gene: TRBV6-5
clone size: NA
CDR3 protein: ASRRIAGHNEQF

V gene: TRBV29-1
clone size: NA
CDR3 protein: SVEKPLNTEAF

V gene: TRBV9
clone size: NA
CDR3 protein: ASSVGQREKISYNEQF

V gene: TRBV5-4
clone size: NA
CDR3 protein: ASSFWTDQTYEQY

V gene: TRBV28
clone size: NA
CDR3 protein: ASSLRTGKILAKNIQY

V gene: TRBV5-4
clone size: few
CDR3 protein: ASSLPGTLGYEQY

V gene: TRBV5-1
clone size: NA
CDR3 protein: ASSLATHRVEETQY

V gene: TRBV5-1
clone size: NA
CDR3 protein: ASSLGGSSGNTIY

V gene: TRBV4-3
clone size: few
CDR3 protein: ASSQDGTGVGKLF

V gene: TRBV5-4
clone size: few
CDR3 protein: ASSPYGTGLVNEKLF

V gene: TRBV7-3
clone size: NA
CDR3 protein: ASSPGGSETQY

V gene: TRBV2
clone size: NA
CDR3 protein: ASSEAWASGSSNTGELF

V gene: TRBV4-1
clone size: NA
CDR3 protein: ASRHTSRSYNEQF

V gene: TRBV7-2
clone size: NA
CDR3 protein: ASSSSSGRAYEQY

V gene: TRBV29-1
clone size: NA
CDR3 protein: SFGTSGRDGGFTDTQY

V gene: TRBV5-1
clone size: NA
CDR3 protein: ASSTIAGGADTQY

V gene: TRBV28
clone size: NA
CDR3 protein: ASIIKGQMVNQPQH

V gene: TRBV5-1
clone size: NA
CDR3 protein: ASSLDTMNTGELF

V gene: TRBV27
clone size: NA
CDR3 protein: ASSSRLAGGSSYEQY

V gene: TRBV7-8
clone size: few
CDR3 protein: ASSYRGNYEQY

V gene: TRBV5-5
clone size: NA
CDR3 protein: ASSIGTLTYGYT

V gene: TRBV11-2
clone size: NA
CDR3 protein: ASSYGSGAEAF

V gene: TRBV5-8
clone size: NA
CDR3 protein: ASSSQGVTTSYGYT

V gene: TRBV5-1
clone size: NA
CDR3 protein: ASSLSQTGRTDTQY

V gene: TRBV27
clone size: few
CDR3 protein: ASSFQRAGGRVAVTNEKLF

V gene: TRBV27
clone size: once
CDR3 protein: ASSSRQGAAPYEQY